Following are 16 T cell receptor beta chains from one sample sequenced in a study of early T cells in non-severe SARS-CoV-2 infection. From the 5' RACE reads, TCRdb called clonotypes with MiXCR, one entry per CDR3 protein. Here the sample spans 50,000 to 60,000 distinct CDR3 sequences, roughly 12% being singletons. Material: whole blood. Receptors originate from an adult who was a healthcare worker with PCR-confirmed SARS-CoV-2 infection or an uninfected control (not recorded which).

The V call is TRBV28, the J call TRBJ1-5; 10 positions match TRBD1. CDR1 is MDHEN and CDR2 is SYDVKM in the germline V gene. Trimming removed 6 bases from V and 0 bases from J; junction bases left unmatched: 2. The CDR3 covers 15 residues. The DNA of the CDR3 is TGTGCCAGCAGCCGGACAGGGGGTAGCAATCAGCCCCAGCATTTT. It specifies CASSRTGGSNQPQHF.

This clonotype was recorded at least ten times. This chain uses TRBV20-1 with TRBJ1-5; no clear D gene. This CDR3 comprises 16 residues. Germline V gene sequence: CDR1 DFQATT, CDR2 SNEGSKA (reference sequence). The V end lost 0 bases, the J end lost 5 bases, and 17 bases lay between the germline ends. The CDR3 spells CSARDRVGSGHQPQHF. As DNA, the CDR3 is TGCAGTGCTAGAGATCGGGTTGGGAGCGGACATCAGCCCCAGCATTTT.

The V call is TRBV6-5, the J call TRBJ2-1; D is uncertain. Looked up from germline, CDR1 is MNHEY and CDR2 is SVGAGI. Between the trimmed V and J ends, which lost 5 bases and 4 bases, there was a span of 9 bases. This CDR3 is built from 13 residues. The CDR3 DNA sequence: TGTGCCAGCAGTATCCCTGGGTACAATGAGCAGTTCTTC. Protein: CASSIPGYNEQFF.

This clonotype was seen many times. This chain links TRBV30 with TRBJ1-2; D ambiguous. V shed 4 bases and J shed 3 bases, with 9 bases lying between them. This CDR3 has 12 amino acids. Germline values: CDR1 GTSNPN, CDR2 SVGIG (reference sequence). In DNA, the CDR3 is TGTGCCTGGACTGGGAGTGACTATGGCTACACCTTC. This sequence encodes CAWTGSDYGYTF.

This clonotype was seen at least ten times. The CDR3 loop reads CASSFPTDLLRNYNSPLHF. The CDR3 DNA reads TGTGCCAGCAGCTTTCCTACAGACCTATTGAGGAACTATAATTCACCCCTCCACTTT. V gene TRBV11-2 combines with J gene TRBJ1-6; no clear D gene. This CDR3 has 19 residues. Trimming left V 3 bases short and J 3 bases short, with 21 bases between. Germline lookup yields CDR1 SGHAT and CDR2 FQNNGV.

This clonotype was counted only a few times. The V gene is TRBV10-3, the J gene TRBJ2-5, with 9 bases fitting TRBD2. This CDR3 is built from 16 residues. Per germline, CDR1 ENHRY and CDR2 SYGVKD. J lost 1 base, V lost 3 bases, and 6 bases had no gene match. CDR3 loop: CAISERTSVTQETQYF. DNA of the CDR3: TGTGCCATCAGTGAACGGACTAGCGTGACCCAAGAGACCCAGTACTTC.

A remark on this clonotype: This sequence may be a read error, since a much larger clone differs from it by one base. The CDR3 does not close with the conserved phenylalanine or tryptophan, likely indicating a read error. The V and J genes are TRBV6-1 and TRBJ1-1; tentatively, D is TRBD1 (6 bases). The V end was cut by 2 bases, the J end by 3 bases, with 7 bases between. CDR3 length equals 13 residues. Germline CDR1 reads MNHNS; CDR2 reads SASEGT. CDR3 in amino acids: CASSEQGHTEAFL. CDR3 nucleotide sequence: TGTGCCAGCAGTGAACAGGGGCACACTGAAGCTTTCTTA.

The table lists this clonotype with a few counts. V and J are TRBV7-8 and TRBJ2-7; D possibly corresponds to TRBD1 (5 bases). CDR3 length equals 15 residues. Looked up from germline, CDR1 is SGHVS and CDR2 is FQNEAQ. V gave up 4 bases and J gave up 3 bases, with 16 bases separating them. The CDR3 loop reads CASSSSRQLNYEQYF. In nucleotides, the CDR3 is TGTGCCAGCAGCTCGTCGAGACAGCTAAACTACGAGCAGTACTTC.

This clonotype was seen only a few times. V is TRBV7-2 and J is TRBJ1-4; D is undetermined. Germline V gives CDR1 SGHTA, CDR2 FQGNSA. V lost 5 bases and J lost 8, with 15 bases in between. This CDR3 comprises 14 residues. The DNA of the CDR3 is TGTGCCAGCAGCCTAGGGTTTCGGAAGGAAAAACTGTTTTTT. Protein: CASSLGFRKEKLFF.

This clonotype was seen repeatedly, ten times or more. J is TRBJ1-3 and V is TRBV7-6, with unresolved D. This CDR3 is 14 amino acids long. The V and J ends lost 1 base and 3 bases respectively, with 7 bases between them. Germline CDR1 SGHVS, CDR2 FNYEAQ. CDR3: CASSLDYGGNTIYF. DNA of the CDR3: TGTGCCAGCAGCTTAGATTATGGTGGAAACACCATATATTTT.

This clonotype was seen repeatedly, ten times or more. J is TRBJ1-1 and V is TRBV10-1; D may be TRBD1 (6 bases). V dropped 10 bases and J dropped 1 base, with 16 bases sitting between them. Germline CDR1 is WNHNN and CDR2 is SYGVQD (reference sequence). The CDR3 runs 14 residues. The CDR3 spells CATPRTARNTEAFF. CDR3 nucleotides: TGCGCCACCCCAAGGACAGCGAGGAACACTGAAGCTTTCTTT.

This clonotype was found a few times. This chain links TRBV11-2 with TRBJ2-2, with no clear D. The CDR3 loop spans 13 amino acids. The ends were cut back, 1 base at V and 5 bases at J, with 5 bases in the middle. CDR1 and CDR2 (germline): SGHAT, FQNNGV. The CDR3 DNA follows: TGTGCCAGCAGCTTAGTCGGTACCGGGGAGCTGTTTTTT. It translates to CASSLVGTGELFF.

The chain uses TRBV3-1 and TRBJ2-3; D could derive from TRBD1 or TRBD2 (5 bases each). The CDR3 runs 15 residues. Germline V CDR1 and CDR2: LGHDT, YNNKEL (reference sequence). V dropped 5 bases and J dropped 0 bases, with 12 bases sitting between them. CDR3 sequence: CASSYRDLSTDTQYF. The CDR3 bases are TGTGCCAGCAGCTACCGGGACCTGAGCACAGATACGCAGTATTTT.

The chain employs TRBV10-2 and TRBJ2-5; no definite D call. The CDR3 contains 18 residues. V shed 0 bases and J shed 2 bases, with 19 bases lying between them. Per the germline V gene, CDR1 is WSHSY and CDR2 is SAAADI. The CDR3 sequence is CASSESEIKGGIQETQYF. The CDR3 nucleotides read TGCGCCAGCAGTGAGTCGGAGATAAAGGGCGGAATACAAGAGACCCAGTACTTC.

This clonotype was detected a few times. This sequence joins TRBV28 and TRBJ2-7, with D maybe TRBD1 (6 bases). The CDR3 runs to 14 residues. The germline V gene encodes CDR1 MDHEN and CDR2 SYDVKM. Trimming stripped 6 bases from V and 6 bases from J, with 18 bases between. CDR3 loop: CASSPQDRHGEQYF. The CDR3 DNA sequence: TGTGCCAGCAGCCCCCAGGACAGACACGGCGAGCAGTACTTC. Drawing the rest from reference TRBV28 and TRBJ2-7, the complete variable domain is DVKVTQSSRYLVKRTGEKVFLECVQDMDHENMFWYRQDPGLGLRLIYFSYDVKMKEKGDIPEGYSVSREKKERFSLILESASTNQTSMYLCASSPQDRHGEQYFGPGTRLTVT.

The V gene is TRBV28, the J gene TRBJ1-3; D unclear. V lost 3 bases and J 1 base, leaving 10 bases between the germline ends. The V gene's germline CDR1 is MDHEN and CDR2 SYDVKM. The CDR3 spans 15 residues. The CDR3 DNA sequence: TGTGCCAGCAGTTTGGGGTCGGCTTCTGGAAACACCATATATTTT. This encodes CASSLGSASGNTIYF.